This T cell receptor beta chain is drawn from a study of beta chain features in type 1 diabetes. General observations from the study: Type 1 diabetes patients had moderately but significantly shorter TCRB CDR3s in all four CD4+ subsets. It was not settled here whether HLA type affects TCRB rearrangement. In type 1 diabetes patients, VDJ junctions had fewer insertions; deletions at these junctions were more frequent.

The CDR3 sequence is 15 residues long. Losses at the gene ends were 8 bases for V and 9 bases for J; bases not matched to a gene: 10. Germline lookup yields CDR1 MNHEY and CDR2 SMNVEV (reference sequence). Note on this clone: Antigen unknown.

A CD45RO/CCR7/CD25/CD127/CD95/CD27 panel sorted naive, central memory, regulatory and stem cell-like memory CD4+ cells. The isolated RNA, all of it, was reverse transcribed, so expressed TCRB transcripts were what got sequenced. The data were produced by immunoSEQ multiplex PCR, yet TCRdb's version contains in-frame clones alone and is incomplete. The table records roughly 170,000 clones, 10% to 15% of them present only once. This TCR was recovered from a woman aged 18 to 35 in good health. The gene calls are TRBV27 and TRBJ2-1; TRBD2 agrees at 13 bases. What was sequenced was central memory CD4+ T cells from blood. CDR3 protein: CASVRTSGREGEQFF. DNA for the CDR3: TGTGCCAGCGTTAGGACTAGCGGGAGAGAGGGTGAGCAGTTCTTC.